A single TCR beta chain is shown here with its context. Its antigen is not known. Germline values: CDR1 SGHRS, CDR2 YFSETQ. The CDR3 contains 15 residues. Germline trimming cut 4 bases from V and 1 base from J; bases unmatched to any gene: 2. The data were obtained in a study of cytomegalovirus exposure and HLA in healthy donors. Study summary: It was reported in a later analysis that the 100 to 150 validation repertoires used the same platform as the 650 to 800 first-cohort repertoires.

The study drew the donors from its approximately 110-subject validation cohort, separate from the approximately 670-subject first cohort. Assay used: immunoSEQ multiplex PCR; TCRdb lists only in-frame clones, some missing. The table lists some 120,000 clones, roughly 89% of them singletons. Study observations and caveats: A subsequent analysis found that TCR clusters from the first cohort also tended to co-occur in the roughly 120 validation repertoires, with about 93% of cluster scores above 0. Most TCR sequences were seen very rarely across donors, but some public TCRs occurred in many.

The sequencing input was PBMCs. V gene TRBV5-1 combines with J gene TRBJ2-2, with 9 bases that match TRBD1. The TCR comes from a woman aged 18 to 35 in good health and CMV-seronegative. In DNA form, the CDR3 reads TGCGCCAGCAGCCCGGGACAGGGGAACACCGGGGAGCTGTTTTTT. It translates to CASSPGQGNTGELFF.